This T cell receptor beta chain was sequenced in a study of immune heterogeneity within non-small cell lung tumors. V was cut by 3 bases and J by 7 bases, with 9 bases left in between. This CDR3 spans 13 amino acids. The germline CDR1 and CDR2 sequences are LNHDA and SQIVND (reference sequence). Bulk tumor genomic DNA (approximately 640 ng per sample) served as template. Multiple biopsies spaced far apart were taken from each primary tumor during surgery. Surgery that was curative in intent was performed on patients with untreated, newly diagnosed non-small cell lung cancer. In a multiplex PCR, 32 V and 13 J primers amplified TCR beta CDR3. TCRdb analysed the multiplex PCR reads with MiXCR anew, one entry per CDR3 protein. The sample carries 2,900 or so distinct CDR3 sequences, approximately 55% recorded once.

V is TRBV19 and J is TRBJ2-2; possibly TRBD1 for D (5 bases). The TCR sequence derives from a man aged 55 to 70 with non-small cell lung cancer. The sample consisted of lung tumor tissue. CDR3 DNA sequence: TGTGCCAGTAGTATGTCAGGGCTCGGGGAGCTGTTTTTT. It specifies CASSMSGLGELFF. Supplemented by reference TRBV19 and TRBJ2-2, the full variable domain reads DGGITQSPKYLFRKEGQNVTLSCEQNLNHDAMYWYRQDPGQGLRLIYYSQIVNDFQKGDIAEGYSVSREKKESFPLTVTSAQKNPTAFYLCASSMSGLGELFFGEGSRLTVL.